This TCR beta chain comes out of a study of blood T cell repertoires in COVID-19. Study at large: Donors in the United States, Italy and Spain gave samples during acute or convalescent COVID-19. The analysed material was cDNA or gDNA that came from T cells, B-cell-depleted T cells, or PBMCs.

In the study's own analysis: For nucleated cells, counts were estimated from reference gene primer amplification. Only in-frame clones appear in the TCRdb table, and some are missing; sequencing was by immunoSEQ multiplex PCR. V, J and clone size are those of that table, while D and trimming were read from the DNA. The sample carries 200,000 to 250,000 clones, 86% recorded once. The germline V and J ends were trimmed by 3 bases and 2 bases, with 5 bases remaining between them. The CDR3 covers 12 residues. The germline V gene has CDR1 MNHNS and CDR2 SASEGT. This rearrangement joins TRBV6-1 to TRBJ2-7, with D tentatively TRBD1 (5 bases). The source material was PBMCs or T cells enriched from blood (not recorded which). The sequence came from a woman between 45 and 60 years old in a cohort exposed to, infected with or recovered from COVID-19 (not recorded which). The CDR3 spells CASSDRAYEQYF. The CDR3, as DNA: TGTGCCAGCAGTGACAGGGCCTACGAGCAGTACTTC.